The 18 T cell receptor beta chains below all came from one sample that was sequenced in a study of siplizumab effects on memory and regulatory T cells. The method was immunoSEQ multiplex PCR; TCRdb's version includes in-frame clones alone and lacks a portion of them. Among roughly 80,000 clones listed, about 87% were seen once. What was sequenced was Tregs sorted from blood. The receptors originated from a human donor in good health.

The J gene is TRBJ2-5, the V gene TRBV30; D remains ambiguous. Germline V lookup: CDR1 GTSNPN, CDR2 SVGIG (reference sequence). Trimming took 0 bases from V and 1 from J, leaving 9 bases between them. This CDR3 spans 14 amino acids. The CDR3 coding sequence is TGTGCCTGGAGTGTGTTGGGTGGCCAAGAGACCCAGTACTTC. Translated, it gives CAWSVLGGQETQYF.

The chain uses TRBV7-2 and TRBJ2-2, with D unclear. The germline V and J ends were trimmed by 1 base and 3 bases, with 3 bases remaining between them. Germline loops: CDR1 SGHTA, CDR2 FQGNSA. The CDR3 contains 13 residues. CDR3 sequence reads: CASSLDDTGELFF. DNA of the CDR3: TGTGCCAGCAGCTTAGACGACACCGGGGAGCTGTTTTTT.

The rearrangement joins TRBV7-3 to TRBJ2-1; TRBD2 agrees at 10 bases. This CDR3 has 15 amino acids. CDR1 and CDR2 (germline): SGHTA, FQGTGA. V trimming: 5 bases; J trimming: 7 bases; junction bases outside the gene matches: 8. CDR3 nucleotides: TGTGCCAGCAGCCCCCATAGCGGGGGGCCTAATGAGCAGTTCTTC. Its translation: CASSPHSGGPNEQFF. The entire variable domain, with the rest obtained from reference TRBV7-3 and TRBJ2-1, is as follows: GAGVSQTPSNKVTEKGKYVELRCDPISGHTALYWYRQSLGQGPEFLIYFQGTGAADDSGLPNDRFFAVRPEGSVSTLKIQRTERGDSAVYLCASSPHSGGPNEQFFGPGTRLTVL.

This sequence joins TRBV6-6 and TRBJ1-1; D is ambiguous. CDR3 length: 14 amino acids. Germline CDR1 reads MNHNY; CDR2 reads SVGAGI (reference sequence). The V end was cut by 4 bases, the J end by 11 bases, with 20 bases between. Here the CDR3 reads CASSSHQDPGTAFF. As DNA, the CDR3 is TGTGCCAGCAGTTCCCATCAGGACCCGGGTACGGCTTTCTTT.

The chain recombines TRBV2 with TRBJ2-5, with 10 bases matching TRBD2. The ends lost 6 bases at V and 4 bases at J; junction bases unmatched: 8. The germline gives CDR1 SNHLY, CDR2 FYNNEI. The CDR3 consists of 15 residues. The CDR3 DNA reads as TGTGCCAGCAGGCTTCTAGCGGGGGCAGGAGAGACCCAGTACTTC. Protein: CASRLLAGAGETQYF.

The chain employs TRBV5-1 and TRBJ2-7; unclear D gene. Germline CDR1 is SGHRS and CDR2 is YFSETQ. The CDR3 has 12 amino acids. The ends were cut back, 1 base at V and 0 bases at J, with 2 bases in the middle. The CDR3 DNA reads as TGCGCCAGCAGCTTGCTCTCCTACGAGCAGTACTTC. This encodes CASSLLSYEQYF.

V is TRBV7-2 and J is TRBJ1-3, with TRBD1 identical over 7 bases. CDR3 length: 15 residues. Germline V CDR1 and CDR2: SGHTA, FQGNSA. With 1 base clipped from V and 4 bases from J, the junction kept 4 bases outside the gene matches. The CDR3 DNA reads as TGTGCCAGCAGCTTAGGGAGGGGGCAGGGAAACACCATATATTTT. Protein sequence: CASSLGRGQGNTIYF.

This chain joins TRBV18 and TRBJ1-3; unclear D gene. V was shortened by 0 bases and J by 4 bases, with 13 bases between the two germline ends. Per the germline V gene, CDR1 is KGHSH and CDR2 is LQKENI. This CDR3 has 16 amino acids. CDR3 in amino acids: CASSPPNSKAGNTIYF. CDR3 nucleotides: TGTGCCAGCTCACCACCGAATTCAAAAGCCGGAAACACCATATATTTT. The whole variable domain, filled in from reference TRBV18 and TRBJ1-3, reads NAGVMQNPRHLVRRRGQEARLRCSPMKGHSHVYWYRQLPEEGLKFMVYLQKENIIDESGMPKERFSAEFPKEGPSILRIQQVVRGDSAAYFCASSPPNSKAGNTIYFGEGSWLTVV.

CDR3 region: CASSIKGREIKNIQYF. CDR3 DNA: TGTGCCAGTAGTATAAAAGGGCGCGAAATCAAAAACATTCAGTACTTC. The chain links TRBV19 to TRBJ2-4, with unresolved D. The CDR3 totals 16 residues. In germline, CDR1 is LNHDA, CDR2 SQIVND (reference sequence). Trimming removed 2 bases at V and 3 bases at J, with 14 bases between. The full variable domain, rest sourced from reference TRBV19 and TRBJ2-4, is DGGITQSPKYLFRKEGQNVTLSCEQNLNHDAMYWYRQDPGQGLRLIYYSQIVNDFQKGDIAEGYSVSREKKESFPLTVTSAQKNPTAFYLCASSIKGREIKNIQYFGAGTRLSVL.

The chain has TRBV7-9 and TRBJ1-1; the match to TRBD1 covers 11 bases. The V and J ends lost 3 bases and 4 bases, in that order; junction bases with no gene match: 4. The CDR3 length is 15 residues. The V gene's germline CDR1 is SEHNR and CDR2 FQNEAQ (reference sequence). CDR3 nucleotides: TGTGCCAGCAGCTTTTTGGGGACAGGGGGCACTGAAGCTTTCTTT. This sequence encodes CASSFLGTGGTEAFF.

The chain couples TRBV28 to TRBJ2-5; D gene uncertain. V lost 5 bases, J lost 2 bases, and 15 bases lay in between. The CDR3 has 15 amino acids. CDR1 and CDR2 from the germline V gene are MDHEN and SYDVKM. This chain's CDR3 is CASSTRLDGQETQYF. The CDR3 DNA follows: TGTGCCAGCAGTACTCGGTTGGACGGGCAAGAGACCCAGTACTTC.

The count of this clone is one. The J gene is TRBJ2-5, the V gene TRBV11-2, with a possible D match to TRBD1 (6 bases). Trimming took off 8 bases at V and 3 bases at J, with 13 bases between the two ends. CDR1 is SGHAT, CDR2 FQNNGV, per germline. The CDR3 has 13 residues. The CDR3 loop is CASCPGGKETQYF. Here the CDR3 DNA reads TGTGCCAGCTGTCCTGGGGGCAAAGAGACCCAGTACTTC. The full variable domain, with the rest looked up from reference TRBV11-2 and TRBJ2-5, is EAGVAQSPRYKIIEKRQSVAFWCNPISGHATLYWYQQILGQGPKLLIQFQNNGVVDDSQLPKDRFSAERLKGVDSTLKIQPAKLEDSAVYLCASCPGGKETQYFGPGTRLLVL.

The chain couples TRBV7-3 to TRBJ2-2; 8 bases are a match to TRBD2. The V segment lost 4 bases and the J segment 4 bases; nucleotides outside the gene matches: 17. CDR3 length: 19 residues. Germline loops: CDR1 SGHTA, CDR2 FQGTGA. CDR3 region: CASSSTPLAVVRGTGELFF. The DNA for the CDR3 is TGTGCCAGCAGCTCCACCCCACTAGCGGTGGTACGGGGCACCGGGGAGCTGTTTTTT.

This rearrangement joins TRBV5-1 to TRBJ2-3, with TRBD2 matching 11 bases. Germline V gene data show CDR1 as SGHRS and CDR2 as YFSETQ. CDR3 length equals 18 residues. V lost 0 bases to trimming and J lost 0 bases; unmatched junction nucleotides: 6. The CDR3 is CASSLGTSGGPSTDTQYF. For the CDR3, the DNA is TGCGCCAGCAGCTTGGGCACTAGCGGGGGACCTAGCACAGATACGCAGTATTTT. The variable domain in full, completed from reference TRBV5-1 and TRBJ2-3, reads KAGVTQTPRYLIKTRGQQVTLSCSPISGHRSVSWYQQTPGQGLQFLFEYFSETQRNKGNFPGRFSGRQFSNSRSEMNVSTLELGDSALYLCASSLGTSGGPSTDTQYFGPGTRLTVL.

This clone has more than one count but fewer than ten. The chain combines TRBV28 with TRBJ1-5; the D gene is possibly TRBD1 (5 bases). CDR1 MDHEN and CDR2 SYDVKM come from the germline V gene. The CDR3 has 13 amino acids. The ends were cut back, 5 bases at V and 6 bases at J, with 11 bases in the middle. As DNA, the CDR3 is TGTGCCAGCAGTCCTCTGGGGGGTCAGCCCCAGCATTTT. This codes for CASSPLGGQPQHF.

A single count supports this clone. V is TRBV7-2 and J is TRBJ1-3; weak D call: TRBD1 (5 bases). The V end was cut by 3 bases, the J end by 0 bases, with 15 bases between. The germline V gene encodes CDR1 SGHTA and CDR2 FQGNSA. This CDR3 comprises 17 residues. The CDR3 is CASSFTRDGGSGNTIYF. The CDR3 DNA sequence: TGTGCCAGCAGCTTTACTAGGGACGGAGGCTCTGGAAACACCATATATTTT. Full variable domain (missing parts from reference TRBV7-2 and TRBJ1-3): GAGVSQSPSNKVTEKGKDVELRCDPISGHTALYWYRQSLGQGLEFLIYFQGNSAPDKSGLPSDRFSAERTGGSVSTLTIQRTQQEDSAVYLCASSFTRDGGSGNTIYFGEGSWLTVV.

This CDR3 reads CASSDVARSSYNSPLHF. The CDR3 DNA reads TGTGCCAGCAGTGATGTCGCCAGGAGCTCCTATAATTCACCCCTCCACTTT. This rearrangement joins TRBV2 to TRBJ1-6; D remains unclear. The germline V gene encodes CDR1 SNHLY and CDR2 FYNNEI. With 3 bases removed from V and 0 bases from J, the gap between germline ends came to 12 bases. The CDR3 extends over 17 amino acids.

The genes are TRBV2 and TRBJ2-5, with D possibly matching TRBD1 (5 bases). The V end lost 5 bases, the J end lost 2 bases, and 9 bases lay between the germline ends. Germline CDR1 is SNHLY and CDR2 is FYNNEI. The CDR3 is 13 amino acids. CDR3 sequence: CASSQDRQETQYF. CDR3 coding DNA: TGTGCCAGCAGTCAAGACAGACAAGAGACCCAGTACTTC.